The 23 T cell receptor beta chains below were found in one sample sequenced in a study of T-cell reconstitution after alpha-beta-depleted transplantation in children. Researchers prepared the TCRbeta library using unique molecular identifiers, the study reports. MiXCR, applied by TCRdb to the PCR reads, yields one record per CDR3 protein. The sample consists of nearly 550,000 distinct CDR3 sequences, around 16% of them appearing once. The source material was PBMCs from the stem cell graft donor, sampled from the stem cell graft. All receptors derive from a human donor who donated a stem cell graft to a child with acute lymphoblastic leukemia.

This clonotype was seen a few times. V is TRBV6-5 and J is TRBJ2-2, with no clear D. CDR3 length: 18 amino acids. Germline V gene sequence: CDR1 MNHEY, CDR2 SVGAGI. V lost 2 bases and J lost 3, with 19 bases in between. The CDR3 nucleotides are TGTGCCAGCAGTTACGGTCAGGTTTCATACGGCGACACCGGGGAGCTGTTTTTT. The encoded protein is CASSYGQVSYGDTGELFF.

The chain employs TRBV7-9 and TRBJ2-3, with TRBD2 matching over 9 bases. The V segment lost 7 bases and the J segment 3 bases; nucleotides outside the gene matches: 8. Germline V CDR1 and CDR2: SEHNR, FQNEAQ (reference sequence). The CDR3 is 15 residues long. The CDR3 nucleotides are TGTGCCAGCACGGCTTGGACTAGCGAGACAGATACGCAGTATTTT. This gives the protein CASTAWTSETDTQYF.

The J gene is TRBJ1-1, the V gene TRBV20-1; TRBD1 matches 7 bases. The length of the CDR3 is 14 residues. Germline trimming cut 4 bases from V and 0 bases from J; bases unmatched to any gene: 5. CDR1 and CDR2 (germline): DFQATT, SNEGSKA (reference sequence). This CDR3 is CSATRDRLNTEAFF. Written as DNA, the CDR3 is TGCAGTGCTACAAGGGACAGATTGAACACTGAAGCTTTCTTT.

This clonotype showed up just a few times. This chain uses TRBV9 with TRBJ2-1; 8 nucleotides line up with TRBD1. CDR3 size: 17 residues. In germline, CDR1 is SGDLS, CDR2 YYNGEE. The junction had 8 bases not matched to a gene; V was cut back by 3 bases and J by 0 bases. Here the CDR3 DNA reads TGTGCCAGCAGCGCCCATACAGGGGGTAGCTCCTACAATGAGCAGTTCTTC. As protein: CASSAHTGGSSYNEQFF.

This clonotype has only a few counts. The chain is built from TRBV5-1 and TRBJ2-1; 10 nucleotides match TRBD2. Trimming took 4 bases from V and 4 from J; bases not matched to a gene: 5. The CDR3 length is 15 residues. The V gene's germline CDR1 is SGHRS and CDR2 YFSETQ. The CDR3 sequence: CASSQRLAGYNEQFF. CDR3 in DNA: TGCGCCAGCAGCCAACGACTAGCGGGTTACAATGAGCAGTTCTTC.

A word on this clonotype: Germline is not matched at one junction end, which may reflect a read error. The chain uses TRBV25-1 and TRBJ1-1; TRBD1 matches at 9 bases. Looked up from germline, CDR1 is MGHDK and CDR2 is SYGVNS. The CDR3 length is 14 residues. The CDR3: CASSLGTGNSEAFF. CDR3 sequence (DNA): TGTGCCAGCAGCCTCGGGACAGGGAACTCTGAAGCTTTCTTT.

This chain joins TRBV7-8 and TRBJ1-2; D gene ambiguous. The ends were cut back, 3 bases at V and 8 bases at J, with 25 bases in the middle. In germline, CDR1 is SGHVS, CDR2 FQNEAQ. The length of the CDR3 is 17 residues. CDR3 loop: CASSFLRAGRRGEGYTF. The CDR3 DNA reads TGTGCCAGCAGCTTTCTTCGGGCGGGGAGGAGAGGAGAGGGCTACACCTTC.

The CDR3 coding sequence is TGCGCCAGCAATAGCGGGAGGGGCTACAATGAGCAGTTCTTC. Translated: CASNSGRGYNEQFF. The chain is built from TRBV5-1 and TRBJ2-1; 11 positions match TRBD2. Germline values: CDR1 SGHRS, CDR2 YFSETQ. J was trimmed by 3 bases and V by 6 bases; bases with no gene match: 2. The length of the CDR3 is 14 residues.

This sequence joins TRBV6-1 and TRBJ1-6; D might be TRBD1 (6 bases). The germline V and J ends were trimmed by 4 bases and 0 bases, with 22 bases remaining between them. The CDR3 has 20 residues. Germline CDR1 and CDR2: MNHNS and SASEGT. The CDR3 region is CASSARDTGRPSSYNSPLHF. CDR3 nucleotide sequence: TGTGCCAGCAGTGCGCGGGACACGGGGCGCCCGAGCTCCTATAATTCACCCCTCCACTTT.

The DNA of the CDR3 is TGTGCCAGCAGTGAAGCGATAGCGGTTAGCACAGATACGCAGTATTTT. This codes for CASSEAIAVSTDTQYF. The chain links TRBV6-1 to TRBJ2-3, with D tentatively TRBD2 (6 bases). Germline-derived CDR1 and CDR2 are MNHNS and SASEGT. V lost 0 bases, J lost 0 bases, and 10 bases lay in between. The CDR3 contains 16 residues.

This clonotype has only a few counts. The CDR3 nucleotides are TGTGCCAGCAGTGCGGGACCTAGCGGTAGCACAGATACGCAGTATTTT. Translation: CASSAGPSGSTDTQYF. The gene calls are TRBV2 and TRBJ2-3; 7 nucleotides align to TRBD2. The CDR3 has 16 amino acids. V shed 4 bases and J 0 bases; nucleotides not matched to a gene: 7. CDR1 and CDR2 (germline): SNHLY, FYNNEI.

The chain employs TRBV5-1 and TRBJ1-2; TRBD1 might be the D (5 bases). The V end was cut by 0 bases, the J end by 5 bases, with 14 bases between. The CDR3 covers 15 residues. The germline CDR1 and CDR2 sequences are SGHRS and YFSETQ. DNA of the CDR3: TGCGCCAGCAGCTTGGTTTCGGGGGGTTTTTATGGCTACACCTTC. Translation gives CASSLVSGGFYGYTF.

This clonotype was picked up a small number of times. This chain links TRBV5-1 with TRBJ2-7; possibly TRBD2 for D (6 bases). With 0 bases removed from V and 2 bases from J, the gap between germline ends came to 15 bases. CDR3 length equals 16 residues. Germline V lookup: CDR1 SGHRS, CDR2 YFSETQ. In DNA form, the CDR3 reads TGCGCCAGCAGCTTGGAAGGTGGCGGGGTTACCTACGAGCAGTACTTC. This sequence encodes CASSLEGGGVTYEQYF.

There are a few counts of this clonotype. The chain couples TRBV25-1 to TRBJ2-7; D remains unclear. The length of the CDR3 is 16 residues. Trimming removed 4 bases at V and 12 bases at J, with 28 bases between. Per germline, CDR1 MGHDK and CDR2 SYGVNS. Written as DNA, the CDR3 is TGTGCCAGCAGTGTGTACGGACCCCTCAGAGGCAGAGTGCGGTACTTC. Translating gives CASSVYGPLRGRVRYF.

There are a few counts of this clonotype. The chain couples TRBV28 to TRBJ2-3; 8 bases agree with TRBD1. V lost 6 bases, J lost 4 bases, and 6 bases stayed unmatched. The CDR3 has 14 amino acids. From germline, CDR1 is MDHEN and CDR2 SYDVKM. The DNA of the CDR3 is TGTGCCAGCAGGTCAGGGGGCGCCGCAGATACGCAGTATTTT. This sequence encodes CASRSGGAADTQYF.

This clonotype was observed a handful of times. The chain has TRBV7-6 and TRBJ2-7, with D hard to call. V shed 5 bases and J shed 6 bases, with 20 bases lying between them. CDR1 and CDR2 (germline): SGHVS, FNYEAQ. The CDR3 loop spans 15 amino acids. For the CDR3, the DNA is TGTGCCAGCAGCCGAATCCAAACCGGTCTGGGCGAGCAGTACTTC. Translating it yields CASSRIQTGLGEQYF.

This clonotype turned up a few times. This chain joins TRBV4-2 and TRBJ1-1; D might be TRBD1 (6 bases). Germline V lookup: CDR1 LGHNA, CDR2 YNFKEQ. Between the trimmed V and J ends, which lost 2 bases and 11 bases, there was a span of 12 bases. This CDR3 has 12 amino acids. The CDR3, as DNA: TGTGCCAGCAGCCAACAGGGGTGGGGGGCTTTCTTT. It encodes CASSQQGWGAFF.

The genes are TRBV11-1 and TRBJ2-1; no clear D gene. The CDR3 is 18 residues long. From germline, CDR1 is SGHAT and CDR2 FQDESV (reference sequence). V shed 1 base and J shed 2 bases, with 18 bases lying between them. The CDR3 sequence is CASSLVWREKDAYNEQFF. The DNA of the CDR3 is TGTGCCAGCAGCTTAGTTTGGCGCGAAAAAGACGCCTACAATGAGCAGTTCTTC.

The chain links TRBV20-1 to TRBJ1-2; TRBD1 aligns across 8 bases. J gave up 1 base and V 2 bases, and 15 bases lay outside the gene matches. The germline CDR1 and CDR2 sequences are DFQATT and SNEGSKA (reference sequence). The CDR3 covers 18 residues. CDR3 coding DNA: TGCAGTGCTAGAACCCAACCGCTCGGACAGGGCTTTAACTATGGCTACACCTTC. Encoded protein: CSARTQPLGQGFNYGYTF.

V and J are TRBV7-9 and TRBJ2-7; D is possibly TRBD1 (5 bases). The CDR3 totals 15 residues. Per the germline V gene, CDR1 is SEHNR and CDR2 is FQNEAQ (reference sequence). Between the trimmed V and J ends, which lost 1 base and 4 bases, there was a span of 14 bases. DNA for the CDR3: TGTGCCAGCAGCTTAGTTGAAGGGGCCCAATACGAGCAGTACTTC. As protein: CASSLVEGAQYEQYF.

In its sample, this clonotype was seen a few times. The gene calls are TRBV10-3 and TRBJ2-1; the match to TRBD1 covers 9 bases. The germline V gene encodes CDR1 ENHRY and CDR2 SYGVKD. CDR3 length: 15 residues. J gave up 9 bases and V 3 bases, and 9 bases lay outside the gene matches. The CDR3 sequence: CAISDLARGQGEQFF. CDR3 coding DNA: TGTGCCATCAGTGATCTAGCGAGGGGACAGGGTGAGCAGTTCTTC.

This clonotype was seen repeatedly, ten times or more. The genes are TRBV10-3 and TRBJ1-2; perhaps TRBD1 as D (6 bases). V was shortened by 3 bases and J by 8 bases, with 10 bases between the two germline ends. The CDR3 totals 12 residues. The germline V gene encodes CDR1 ENHRY and CDR2 SYGVKD. The CDR3 sequence: CAISDYRDGYTF. Here the CDR3 DNA reads TGTGCCATCAGTGATTACAGGGACGGCTACACCTTC.

The chain recombines TRBV10-2 with TRBJ1-1, with TRBD1 as a possible D gene (6 bases). The CDR3 totals 16 residues. Looked up from germline, CDR1 is WSHSY and CDR2 is SAAADI. The germline V and J ends were trimmed by 4 bases and 4 bases, with 19 bases remaining between them. The DNA for the CDR3 is TGCGCCAGCAGTGGCGGGACAACCCGGTGGGCCACTGAAGCTTTCTTT. This translates into CASSGGTTRWATEAFF.